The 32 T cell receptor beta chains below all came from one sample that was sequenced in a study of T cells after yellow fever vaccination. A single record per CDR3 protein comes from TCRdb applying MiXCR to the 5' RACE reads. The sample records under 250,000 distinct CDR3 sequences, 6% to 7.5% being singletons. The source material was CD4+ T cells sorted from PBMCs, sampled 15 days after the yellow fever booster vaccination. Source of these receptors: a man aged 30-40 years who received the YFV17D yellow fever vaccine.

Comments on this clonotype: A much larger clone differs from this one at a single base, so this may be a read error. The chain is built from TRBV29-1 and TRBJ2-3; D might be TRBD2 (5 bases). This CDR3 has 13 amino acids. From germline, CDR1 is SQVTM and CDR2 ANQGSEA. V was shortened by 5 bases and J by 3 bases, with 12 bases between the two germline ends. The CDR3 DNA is TGCAGCGTTCATGAGGGTTTAACAGATACGCAGTATTTT. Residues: CSVHEGLTDTQYF.

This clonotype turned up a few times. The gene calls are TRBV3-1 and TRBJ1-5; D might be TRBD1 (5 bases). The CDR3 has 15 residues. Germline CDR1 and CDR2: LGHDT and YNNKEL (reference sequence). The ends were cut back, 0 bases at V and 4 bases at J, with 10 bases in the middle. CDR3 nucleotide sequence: TGTGCCAGCAGCCAAGATTTACGGGGGAATCAGCCCCAGCATTTT. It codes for CASSQDLRGNQPQHF.

The CDR3 here is CAWSRSMEYSTDTQYF. CDR3 in DNA: TGTGCCTGGAGCCGATCTATGGAGTATTCCACAGATACGCAGTATTTT. This chain connects TRBV30 to TRBJ2-3; D is uncertain. This CDR3 contains 16 residues. The germline V gene has CDR1 GTSNPN and CDR2 SVGIG (reference sequence). V lost 3 bases and J lost 2, with 18 bases in between.

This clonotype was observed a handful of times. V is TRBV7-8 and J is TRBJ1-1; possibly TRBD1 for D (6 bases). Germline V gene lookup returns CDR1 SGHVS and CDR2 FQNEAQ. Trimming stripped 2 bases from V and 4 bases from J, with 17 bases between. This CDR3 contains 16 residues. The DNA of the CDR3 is TGTGCCAGCAGCTTAAAAACAGGGTCGAGACCCACTGAAGCTTTCTTT. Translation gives CASSLKTGSRPTEAFF.

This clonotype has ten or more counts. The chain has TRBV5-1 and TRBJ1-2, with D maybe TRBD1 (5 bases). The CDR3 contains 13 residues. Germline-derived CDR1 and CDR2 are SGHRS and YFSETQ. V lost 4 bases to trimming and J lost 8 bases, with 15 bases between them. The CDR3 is CASSGGSGRGYTF. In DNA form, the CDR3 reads TGCGCCAGCAGCGGGGGATCGGGCCGAGGCTACACCTTC.

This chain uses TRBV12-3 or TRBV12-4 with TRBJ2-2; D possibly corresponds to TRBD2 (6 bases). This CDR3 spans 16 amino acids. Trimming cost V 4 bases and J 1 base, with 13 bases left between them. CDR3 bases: TGTGCCAGCAGTTCGGGAGTGCGGAGGAACACCGGGGAGCTGTTTTTT. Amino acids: CASSSGVRRNTGELFF.

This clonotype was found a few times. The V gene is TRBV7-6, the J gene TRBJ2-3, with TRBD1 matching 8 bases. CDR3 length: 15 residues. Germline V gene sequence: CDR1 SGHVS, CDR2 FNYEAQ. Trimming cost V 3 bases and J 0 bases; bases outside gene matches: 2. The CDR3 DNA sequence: TGTGCCAGCAGCTTTACAGGGGGTAGCACAGATACGCAGTATTTT. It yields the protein CASSFTGGSTDTQYF.

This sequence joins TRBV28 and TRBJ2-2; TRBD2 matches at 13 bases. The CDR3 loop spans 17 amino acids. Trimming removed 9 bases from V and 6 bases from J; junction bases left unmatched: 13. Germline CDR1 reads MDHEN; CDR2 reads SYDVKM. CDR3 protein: CARGPGLAGAPPGELFF. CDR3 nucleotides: TGTGCCAGGGGCCCTGGACTAGCGGGAGCCCCCCCCGGGGAGCTGTTTTTT.

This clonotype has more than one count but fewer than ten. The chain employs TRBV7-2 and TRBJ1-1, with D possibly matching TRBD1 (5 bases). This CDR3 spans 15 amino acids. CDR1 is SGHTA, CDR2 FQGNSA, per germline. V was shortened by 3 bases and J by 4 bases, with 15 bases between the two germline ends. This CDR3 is CASSLQGGTSTEAFF. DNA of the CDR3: TGTGCCAGCAGCTTGCAGGGAGGTACCAGCACTGAAGCTTTCTTT.

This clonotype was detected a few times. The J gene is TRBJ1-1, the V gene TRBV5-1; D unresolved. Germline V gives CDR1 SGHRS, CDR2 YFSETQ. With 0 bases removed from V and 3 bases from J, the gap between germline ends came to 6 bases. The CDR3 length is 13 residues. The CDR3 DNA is TGCGCCAGCAGCTTGGCCGGGGACACTGAAGCTTTCTTT. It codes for CASSLAGDTEAFF.

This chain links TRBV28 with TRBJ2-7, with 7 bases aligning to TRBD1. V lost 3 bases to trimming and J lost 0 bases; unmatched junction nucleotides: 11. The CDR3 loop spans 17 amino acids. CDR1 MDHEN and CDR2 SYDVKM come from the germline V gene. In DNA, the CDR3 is TGTGCCAGCAGTTTTCGGTTAGGGACAGAAAGCTCCTACGAGCAGTACTTC. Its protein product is CASSFRLGTESSYEQYF.

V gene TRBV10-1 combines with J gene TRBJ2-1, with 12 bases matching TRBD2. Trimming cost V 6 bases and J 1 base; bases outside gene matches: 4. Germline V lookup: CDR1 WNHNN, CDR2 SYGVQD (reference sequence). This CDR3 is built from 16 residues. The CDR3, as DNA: TGCGCCAGCAGCTACGGACTAGCGGGATCCTACAATGAGCAGTTCTTC. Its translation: CASSYGLAGSYNEQFF.

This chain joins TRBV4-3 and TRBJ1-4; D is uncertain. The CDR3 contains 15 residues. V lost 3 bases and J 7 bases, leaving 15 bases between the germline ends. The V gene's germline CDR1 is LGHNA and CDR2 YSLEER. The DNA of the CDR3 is TGCGCCAGCAGCCACTCTCAAGGAGAGGGTGAAAAACTGTTTTTT. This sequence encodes CASSHSQGEGEKLFF.

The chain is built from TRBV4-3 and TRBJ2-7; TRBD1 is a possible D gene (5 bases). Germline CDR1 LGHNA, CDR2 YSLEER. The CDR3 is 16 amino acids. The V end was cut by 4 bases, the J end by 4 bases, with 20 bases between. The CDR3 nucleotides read TGCGCCAGCAGCCGGCTGTTGGAGCCAGGGCAATACGAGCAGTACTTC. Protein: CASSRLLEPGQYEQYF.

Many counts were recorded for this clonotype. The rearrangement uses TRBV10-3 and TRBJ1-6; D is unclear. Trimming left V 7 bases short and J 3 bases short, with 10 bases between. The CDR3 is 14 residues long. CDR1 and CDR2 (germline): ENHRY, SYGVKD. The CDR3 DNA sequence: TGTGCCATCAATCGAGAGGGCTATAATTCACCCCTCCACTTT. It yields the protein CAINREGYNSPLHF.

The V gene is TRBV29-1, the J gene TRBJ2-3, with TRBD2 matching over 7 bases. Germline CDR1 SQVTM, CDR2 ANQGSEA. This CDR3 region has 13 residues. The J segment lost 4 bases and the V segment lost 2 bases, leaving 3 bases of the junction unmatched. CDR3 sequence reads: CSVERGGSDTQYF. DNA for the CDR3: TGCAGCGTTGAACGCGGGGGATCAGATACGCAGTATTTT.

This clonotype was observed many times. The CDR3 sequence: CASSLSWAAQETQYF. CDR3 DNA: TGTGCCAGCAGTTTAAGCTGGGCAGCACAAGAGACCCAGTACTTC. V and J are TRBV27 and TRBJ2-5, with D uncertain. Germline CDR1 is MNHEY and CDR2 is SMNVEV (reference sequence). V was shortened by 2 bases and J by 2 bases, with 12 bases between the two germline ends. The CDR3 spans 15 residues.

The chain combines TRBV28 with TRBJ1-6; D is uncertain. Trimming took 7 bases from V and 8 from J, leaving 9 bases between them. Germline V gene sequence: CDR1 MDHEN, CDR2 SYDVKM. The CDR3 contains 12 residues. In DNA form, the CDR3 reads TGTGCCAGCAAATTTTTGGATTCACCCCTCCACTTT. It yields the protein CASKFLDSPLHF.

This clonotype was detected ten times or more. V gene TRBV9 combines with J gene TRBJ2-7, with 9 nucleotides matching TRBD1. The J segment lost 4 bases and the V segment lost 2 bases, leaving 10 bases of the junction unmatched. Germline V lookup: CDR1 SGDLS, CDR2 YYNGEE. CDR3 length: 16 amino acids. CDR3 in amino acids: CASSVGTGLERYEQYF. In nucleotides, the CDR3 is TGTGCCAGCAGCGTCGGGACAGGGTTGGAGAGATACGAGCAGTACTTC.

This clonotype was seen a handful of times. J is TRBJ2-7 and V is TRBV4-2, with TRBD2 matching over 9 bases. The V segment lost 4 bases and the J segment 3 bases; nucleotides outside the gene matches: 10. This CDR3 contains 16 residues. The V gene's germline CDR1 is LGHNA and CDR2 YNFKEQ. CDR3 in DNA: TGTGCCAGCAGCCGCGCAAAGACTAGCGGAGACTACGAGCAGTACTTC. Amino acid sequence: CASSRAKTSGDYEQYF.

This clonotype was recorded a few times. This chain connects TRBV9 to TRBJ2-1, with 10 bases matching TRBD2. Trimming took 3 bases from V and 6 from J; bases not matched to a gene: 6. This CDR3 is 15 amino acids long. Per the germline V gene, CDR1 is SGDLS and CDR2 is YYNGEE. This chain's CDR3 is CASSGPSGGSNEQFF. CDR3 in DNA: TGTGCCAGCAGCGGACCTAGCGGGGGTTCCAATGAGCAGTTCTTC.

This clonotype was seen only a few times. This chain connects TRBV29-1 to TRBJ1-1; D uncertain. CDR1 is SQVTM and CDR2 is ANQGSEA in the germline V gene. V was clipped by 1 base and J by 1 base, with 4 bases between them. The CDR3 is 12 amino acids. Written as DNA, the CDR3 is TGCAGCGTTGAAGTGCGGAACACTGAAGCTTTCTTT. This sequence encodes CSVEVRNTEAFF. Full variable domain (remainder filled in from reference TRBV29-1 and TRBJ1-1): SAVISQKPSRDICQRGTSLTIQCQVDSQVTMMFWYRQQPGQSLTLIATANQGSEATYESGFVIDKFPISRPNLTFSTLTVSNMSPEDSSIYLCSVEVRNTEAFFGQGTRLTVV.

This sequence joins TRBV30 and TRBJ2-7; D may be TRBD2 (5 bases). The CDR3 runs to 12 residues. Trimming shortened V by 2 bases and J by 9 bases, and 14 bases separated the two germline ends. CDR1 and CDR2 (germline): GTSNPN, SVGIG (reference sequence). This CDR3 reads CAWSTSLAVQYF. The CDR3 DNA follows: TGTGCCTGGAGTACTAGTTTGGCGGTGCAGTACTTC.

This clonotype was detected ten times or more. The CDR3 loop reads CASSFVRADTQYF. As DNA, the CDR3 is TGTGCCAGCAGTTTCGTCCGGGCAGATACGCAGTATTTT. The gene calls are TRBV7-8 and TRBJ2-3, with unresolved D. Germline V CDR1 and CDR2: SGHVS, FQNEAQ. This CDR3 has 13 residues. The ends were cut back, 6 bases at V and 4 bases at J, with 11 bases in the middle. The complete variable domain, with remaining parts taken from reference TRBV7-8 and TRBJ2-3, reads GAGVSQSPRYKVAKRGQDVALRCDPISGHVSLFWYQQALGQGPEFLTYFQNEAQLDKSGLPSDRFFAERPEGSVSTLKIQRTQQEDSAVYLCASSFVRADTQYFGPGTRLTVL.

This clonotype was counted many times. The CDR3 nucleotides are TGTGCCAGCAGCTTGGTCGGTAGCGGCCGCTACGAGCAGTACTTC. It yields the protein CASSLVGSGRYEQYF. This rearrangement joins TRBV5-4 to TRBJ2-7, with TRBD2 as a possible D gene (6 bases). Trimming took off 0 bases at V and 3 bases at J, with 13 bases between the two ends. Germline V gene lookup returns CDR1 SGHNT and CDR2 YYREEE (reference sequence). This CDR3 is 15 amino acids long.

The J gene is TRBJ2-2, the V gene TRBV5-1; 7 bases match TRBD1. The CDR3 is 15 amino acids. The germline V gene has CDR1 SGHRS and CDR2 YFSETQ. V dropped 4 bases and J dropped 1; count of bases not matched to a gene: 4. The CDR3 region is CASSAGTVNTGELFF. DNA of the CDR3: TGCGCCAGCAGCGCTGGGACAGTGAACACCGGGGAGCTGTTTTTT. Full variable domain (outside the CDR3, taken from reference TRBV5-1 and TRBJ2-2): KAGVTQTPRYLIKTRGQQVTLSCSPISGHRSVSWYQQTPGQGLQFLFEYFSETQRNKGNFPGRFSGRQFSNSRSEMNVSTLELGDSALYLCASSAGTVNTGELFFGEGSRLTVL.

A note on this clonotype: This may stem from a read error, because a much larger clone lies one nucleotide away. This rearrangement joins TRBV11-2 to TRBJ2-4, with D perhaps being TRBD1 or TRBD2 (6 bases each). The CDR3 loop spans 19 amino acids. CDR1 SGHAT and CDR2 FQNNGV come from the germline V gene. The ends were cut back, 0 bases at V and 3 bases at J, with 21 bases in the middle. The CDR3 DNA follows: TGTGCCAGCAGCTTAGAGGGGGCGAGACTAGGGAGCGGCAAAAACATTCAGTACTTC. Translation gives CASSLEGARLGSGKNIQYF. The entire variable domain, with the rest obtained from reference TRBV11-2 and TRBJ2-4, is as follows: EAGVAQSPRYKIIEKRQSVAFWCNPISGHATLYWYQQILGQGPKLLIQFQNNGVVDDSQLPKDRFSAERLKGVDSTLKIQPAKLEDSAVYLCASSLEGARLGSGKNIQYFGAGTRLSVL.

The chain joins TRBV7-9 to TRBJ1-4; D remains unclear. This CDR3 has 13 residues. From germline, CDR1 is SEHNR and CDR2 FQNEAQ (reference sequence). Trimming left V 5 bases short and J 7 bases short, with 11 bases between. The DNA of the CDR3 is TGTGCCAGCAGCCGTGGCGGGAGTGAAAAACTGTTTTTT. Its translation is CASSRGGSEKLFF.

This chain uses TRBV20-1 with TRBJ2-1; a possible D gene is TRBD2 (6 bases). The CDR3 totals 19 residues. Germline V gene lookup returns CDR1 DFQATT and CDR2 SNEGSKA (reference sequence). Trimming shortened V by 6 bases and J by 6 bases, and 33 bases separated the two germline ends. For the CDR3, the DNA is TGCAGTGCCGCTGGTCGATCGGCCGGGGGAGTCCAGAGGAGCAATGAGCAGTTCTTC. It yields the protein CSAAGRSAGGVQRSNEQFF.

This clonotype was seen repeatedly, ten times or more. CDR3 sequence reads: CASSLSGQLNTEAFF. The CDR3 DNA follows: TGTGCCAGCAGCTTATCGGGACAGCTGAACACTGAAGCTTTCTTT. The chain is built from TRBV7-2 and TRBJ1-1; TRBD1 matches at 7 bases. The CDR3 spans 15 residues. Germline lookup yields CDR1 SGHTA and CDR2 FQGNSA. V trimming: 2 bases; J trimming: 0 bases; junction bases outside the gene matches: 3.

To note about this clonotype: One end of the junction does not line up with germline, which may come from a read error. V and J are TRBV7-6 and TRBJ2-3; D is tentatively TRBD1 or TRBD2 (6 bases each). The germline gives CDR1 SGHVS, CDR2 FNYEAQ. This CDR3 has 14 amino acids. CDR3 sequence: CASSFSYRGETRYF. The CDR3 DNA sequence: TGTGCCAGCAGCTTTAGTTATAGGGGGGAAACGCGGTATTTT.

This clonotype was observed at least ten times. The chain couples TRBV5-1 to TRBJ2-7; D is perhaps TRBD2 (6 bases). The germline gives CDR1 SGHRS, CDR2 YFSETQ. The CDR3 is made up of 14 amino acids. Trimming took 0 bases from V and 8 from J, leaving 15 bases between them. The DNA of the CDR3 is TGCGCCAGCAGCTTGGTCGGGAGAGGGGACCAGCAGTACTTC. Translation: CASSLVGRGDQQYF.